The T cell receptor (beta chain) under discussion was sequenced for a study of blood T cell repertoires in COVID-19. Across the whole study: Samples of COVID-19 (acute and convalescent) were obtained from the United States, Italy and Spain. Sources were T cells, B-cell-depleted T cells, or PBMCs; the material itself was cDNA or gDNA.

The V gene's germline CDR1 is LNHDA and CDR2 SQIVND (reference sequence). J gave up 1 base and V 5 bases, and 9 bases lay outside the gene matches. The CDR3 runs 16 residues. As processed by the authors: Amplifying reference gene primers gave estimates of nucleated cell counts. Produced via immunoSEQ multiplex PCR; TCRdb's table is partial and in-frame only. That table supplies the V and J calls and clone size; D and trimming were determined from the DNA. The repertoire holds 150,000 to 200,000 clones, with about 80% as singletons. This TCR derives from a woman in her seventies with acute or convalescent COVID-19. The rearrangement joins TRBV19 to TRBJ1-1; 8 bases match TRBD1. The sequencing input was peripheral blood. The CDR3 region is CASSSRDRSANTEAFF. CDR3 in DNA: TGTGCCAGTAGTTCCCGGGACAGGAGCGCGAACACTGAAGCTTTCTTT.